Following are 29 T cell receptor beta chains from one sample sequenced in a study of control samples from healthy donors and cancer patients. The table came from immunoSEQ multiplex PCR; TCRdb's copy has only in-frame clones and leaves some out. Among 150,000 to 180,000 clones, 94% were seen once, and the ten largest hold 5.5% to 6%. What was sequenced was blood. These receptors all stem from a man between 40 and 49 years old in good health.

CDR3 region: CASSLKGVDNYGYTF. The CDR3 DNA is TGTGCCAGCAGTTTAAAGGGGGTGGACAACTATGGCTACACCTTC. V gene TRBV27 combines with J gene TRBJ1-2, with D maybe TRBD1 (6 bases). Germline CDR1 is MNHEY and CDR2 is SMNVEV (reference sequence). CDR3 size: 15 residues. The germline V and J ends were trimmed by 2 bases and 2 bases, with 12 bases remaining between them.

As DNA, the CDR3 is TGCGCCAGCAGCTTGGGAAGAGGGACACCATCCTACGAGCAGTACTTC. It translates to CASSLGRGTPSYEQYF. V usage is TRBV5-1 and J usage is TRBJ2-7; possibly TRBD1 for D (6 bases). Germline loops: CDR1 SGHRS, CDR2 YFSETQ. This CDR3 has 16 residues. Deletions cut 0 bases from V and 1 base from J, with 14 bases between.

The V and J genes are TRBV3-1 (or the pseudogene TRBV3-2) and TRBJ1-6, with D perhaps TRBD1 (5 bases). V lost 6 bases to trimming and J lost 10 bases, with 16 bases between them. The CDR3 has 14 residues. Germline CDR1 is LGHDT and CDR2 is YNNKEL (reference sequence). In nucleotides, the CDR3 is TGTGCCAGCAGGCGGGGGGGGTCGAGATCACCCCTCCACTTT. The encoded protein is CASRRGGSRSPLHF.

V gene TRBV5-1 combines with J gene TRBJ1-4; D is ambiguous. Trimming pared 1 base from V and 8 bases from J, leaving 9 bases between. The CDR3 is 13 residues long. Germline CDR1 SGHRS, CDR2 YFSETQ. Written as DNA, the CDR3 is TGCGCCAGCAGCTTGTCGAGGGCCGAAAAACTGTTTTTT. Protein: CASSLSRAEKLFF. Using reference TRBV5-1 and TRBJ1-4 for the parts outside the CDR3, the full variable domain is KAGVTQTPRYLIKTRGQQVTLSCSPISGHRSVSWYQQTPGQGLQFLFEYFSETQRNKGNFPGRFSGRQFSNSRSEMNVSTLELGDSALYLCASSLSRAEKLFFGSGTQLSVL.

The CDR3 DNA reads TGCGCCAGCAGCTACGACAGGGTATCGGGAAATGGCTACACCTTC. Translated: CASSYDRVSGNGYTF. The rearrangement joins TRBV4-3 to TRBJ1-2, with 7 bases fitting TRBD1. Losses at the gene ends were 5 bases for V and 6 bases for J; bases not matched to a gene: 12. Germline CDR1 and CDR2: LGHNA and YSLEER. The CDR3 totals 15 residues.

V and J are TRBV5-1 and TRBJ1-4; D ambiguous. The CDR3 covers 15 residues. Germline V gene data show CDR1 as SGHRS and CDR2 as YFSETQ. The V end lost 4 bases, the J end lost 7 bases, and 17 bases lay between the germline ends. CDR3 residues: CASSPGPLAGEKLFF. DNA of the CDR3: TGCGCCAGCAGCCCCGGTCCCTTAGCCGGTGAAAAACTGTTTTTT.

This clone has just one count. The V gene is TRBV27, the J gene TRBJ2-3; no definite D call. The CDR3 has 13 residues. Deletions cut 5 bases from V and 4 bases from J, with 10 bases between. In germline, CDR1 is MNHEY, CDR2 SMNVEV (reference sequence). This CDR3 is CASSRKVADTQYF. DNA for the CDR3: TGTGCCAGCAGTCGAAAGGTGGCAGATACGCAGTATTTT.

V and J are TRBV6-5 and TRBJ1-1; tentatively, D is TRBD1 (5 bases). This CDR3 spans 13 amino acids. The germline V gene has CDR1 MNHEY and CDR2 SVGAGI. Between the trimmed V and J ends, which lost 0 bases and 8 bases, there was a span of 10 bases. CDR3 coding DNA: TGTGCCAGCAGTTACTCGAGACAGAGCGAAGCTTTCTTT. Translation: CASSYSRQSEAFF.

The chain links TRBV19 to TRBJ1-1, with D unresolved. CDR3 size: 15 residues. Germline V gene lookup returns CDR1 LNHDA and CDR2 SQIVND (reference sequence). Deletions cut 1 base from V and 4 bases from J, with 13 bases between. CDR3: CASSIGVTAGTEAFF. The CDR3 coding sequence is TGTGCCAGTAGTATAGGAGTCACGGCCGGCACTGAAGCTTTCTTT.

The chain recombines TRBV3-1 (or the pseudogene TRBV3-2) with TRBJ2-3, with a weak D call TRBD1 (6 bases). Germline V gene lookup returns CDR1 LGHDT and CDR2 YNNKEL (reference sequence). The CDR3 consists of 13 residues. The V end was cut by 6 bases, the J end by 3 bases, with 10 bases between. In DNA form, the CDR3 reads TGTGCCAGCAGTGGACAGTTAACAGATACGCAGTATTTT. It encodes CASSGQLTDTQYF.

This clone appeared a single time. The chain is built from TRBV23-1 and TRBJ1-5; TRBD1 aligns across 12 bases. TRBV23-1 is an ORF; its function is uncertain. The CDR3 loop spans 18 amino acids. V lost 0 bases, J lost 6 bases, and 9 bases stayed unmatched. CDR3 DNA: TGCGCCAGCAGTCAATCCAGGGACAGGGGGCGCCGGGGTCAGCCCCAGCATTTT. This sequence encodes CASSQSRDRGRRGQPQHF.

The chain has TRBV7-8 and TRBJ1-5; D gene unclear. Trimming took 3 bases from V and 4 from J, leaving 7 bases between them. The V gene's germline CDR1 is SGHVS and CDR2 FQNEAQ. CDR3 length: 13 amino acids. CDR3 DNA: TGTGCCAGCAGCTTCGTTGGGAATCAGCCCCAGCATTTT. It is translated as CASSFVGNQPQHF.

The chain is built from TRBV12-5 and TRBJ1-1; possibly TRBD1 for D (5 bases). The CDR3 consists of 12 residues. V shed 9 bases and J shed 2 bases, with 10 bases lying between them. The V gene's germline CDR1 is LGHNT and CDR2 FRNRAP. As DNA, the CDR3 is TGTGCTAGCCAGGGTCCTAACACTGAAGCTTTCTTT. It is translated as CASQGPNTEAFF.

For the CDR3, the DNA is TGTGCCAGCAGCGTTCGGACAGGGGGCGCCTCTGGCTACACCTTC. Its protein is CASSVRTGGASGYTF. The chain carries TRBV7-2 and TRBJ1-2; 11 bases are shared with TRBD1. The trim removed 5 bases at V and 7 bases at J, leaving 9 bases unmatched. The length of the CDR3 is 15 residues. Germline V gives CDR1 SGHTA, CDR2 FQGNSA.

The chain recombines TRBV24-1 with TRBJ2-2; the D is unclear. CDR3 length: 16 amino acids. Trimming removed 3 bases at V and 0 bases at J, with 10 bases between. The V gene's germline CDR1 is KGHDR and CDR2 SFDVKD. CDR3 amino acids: CATSDRRFANTGELFF. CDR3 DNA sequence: TGTGCCACCAGTGATCGACGGTTCGCGAACACCGGGGAGCTGTTTTTT.

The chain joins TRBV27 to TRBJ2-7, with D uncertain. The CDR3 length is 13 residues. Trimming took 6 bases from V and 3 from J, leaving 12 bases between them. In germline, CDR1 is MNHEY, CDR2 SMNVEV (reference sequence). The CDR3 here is CASRPGLIYEQYF. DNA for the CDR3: TGTGCCAGCAGGCCCGGCTTAATCTACGAGCAGTACTTC.

The CDR3 nucleotides are TGTGCCAGCAGCCCAGTGCAGGGAAGCAATCAGCCCCAGCATTTT. It codes for CASSPVQGSNQPQHF. The rearrangement uses TRBV11-2 and TRBJ1-5; D is possibly TRBD1 (5 bases). V was shortened by 5 bases and J by 1 base, with 12 bases between the two germline ends. The CDR3 is 15 amino acids. The V gene's germline CDR1 is SGHAT and CDR2 FQNNGV.

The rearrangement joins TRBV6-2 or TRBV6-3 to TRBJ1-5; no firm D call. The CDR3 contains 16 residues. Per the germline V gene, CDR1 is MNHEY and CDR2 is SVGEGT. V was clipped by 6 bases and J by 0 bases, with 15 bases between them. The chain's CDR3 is CASSPSEIYSNQPQHF. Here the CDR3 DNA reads TGTGCCAGCAGCCCCTCAGAAATTTATAGCAATCAGCCCCAGCATTTT.

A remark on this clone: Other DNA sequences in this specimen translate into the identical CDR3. As DNA, the CDR3 is TGTGCCAGCAGTGACTCTAGCGGGGGCACAGATACGCAGTATTTT. It specifies CASSDSSGGTDTQYF. The genes are TRBV6-4 and TRBJ2-3, with 8 bases aligning to TRBD2. Germline lookup yields CDR1 MRHNA and CDR2 SNTAGT. This CDR3 comprises 15 residues. J lost 1 base, V lost 0 bases, and 0 bases had no gene match.

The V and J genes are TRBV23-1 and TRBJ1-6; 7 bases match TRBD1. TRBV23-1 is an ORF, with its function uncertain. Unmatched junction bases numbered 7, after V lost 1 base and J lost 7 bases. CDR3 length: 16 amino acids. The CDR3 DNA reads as TGCGCCAGCAGTCAATGGGAGGGGGCGCCGAATTCACCCCTCCACTTT. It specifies CASSQWEGAPNSPLHF.

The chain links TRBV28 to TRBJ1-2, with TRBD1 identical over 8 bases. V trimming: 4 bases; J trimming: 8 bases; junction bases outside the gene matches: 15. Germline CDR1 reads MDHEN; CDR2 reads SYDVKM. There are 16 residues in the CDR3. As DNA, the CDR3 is TGTGCCAGCAGTTGGGGCACTTCAGGACAGGGTGGAGGCTACACCTTC. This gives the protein CASSWGTSGQGGGYTF.

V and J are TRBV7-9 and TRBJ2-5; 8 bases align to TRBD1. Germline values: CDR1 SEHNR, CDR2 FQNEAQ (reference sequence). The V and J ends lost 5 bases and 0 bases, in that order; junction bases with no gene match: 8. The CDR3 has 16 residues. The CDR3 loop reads CASSAYGGQDQETQYF. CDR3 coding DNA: TGTGCCAGCAGCGCTTACGGGGGACAGGACCAAGAGACCCAGTACTTC.

The CDR3 DNA reads TGTGCCAGCAGTGTGAATCAGCCCCAGCATTTT. It encodes CASSVNQPQHF. This chain connects TRBV28 to TRBJ1-5, with unresolved D. The CDR3 consists of 11 residues. V dropped 5 bases and J dropped 4 bases, with 3 bases sitting between them. Germline V gene sequence: CDR1 MDHEN, CDR2 SYDVKM.

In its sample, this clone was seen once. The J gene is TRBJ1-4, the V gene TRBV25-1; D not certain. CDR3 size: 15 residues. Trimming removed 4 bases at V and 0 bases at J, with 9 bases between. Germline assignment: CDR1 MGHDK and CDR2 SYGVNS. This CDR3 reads CASSVAEATNEKLFF. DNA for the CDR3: TGTGCCAGCAGTGTGGCGGAAGCAACTAATGAAAAACTGTTTTTT.

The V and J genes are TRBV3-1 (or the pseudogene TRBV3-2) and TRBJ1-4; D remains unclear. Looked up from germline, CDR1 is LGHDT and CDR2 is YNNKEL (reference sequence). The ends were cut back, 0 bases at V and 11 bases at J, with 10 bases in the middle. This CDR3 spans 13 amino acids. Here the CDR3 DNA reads TGTGCCAGCAGCCAAGATGGAACTGATAAACTGTTTTTT. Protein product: CASSQDGTDKLFF.

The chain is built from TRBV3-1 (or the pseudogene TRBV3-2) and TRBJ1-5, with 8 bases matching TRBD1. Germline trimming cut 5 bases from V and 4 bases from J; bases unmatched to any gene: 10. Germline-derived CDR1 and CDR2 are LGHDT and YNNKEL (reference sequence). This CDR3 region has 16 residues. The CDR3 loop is CASSSSAGGGNQPQHF. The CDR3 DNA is TGTGCCAGCAGCTCCAGCGCAGGGGGCGGTAATCAGCCCCAGCATTTT.

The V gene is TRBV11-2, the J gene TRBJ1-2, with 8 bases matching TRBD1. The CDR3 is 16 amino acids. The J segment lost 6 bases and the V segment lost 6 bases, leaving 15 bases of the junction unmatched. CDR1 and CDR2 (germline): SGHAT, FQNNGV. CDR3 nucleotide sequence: TGTGCCAGCAGACCTTGGACAGGGCCCGTCTGGGATGGCTACACCTTC. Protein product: CASRPWTGPVWDGYTF.

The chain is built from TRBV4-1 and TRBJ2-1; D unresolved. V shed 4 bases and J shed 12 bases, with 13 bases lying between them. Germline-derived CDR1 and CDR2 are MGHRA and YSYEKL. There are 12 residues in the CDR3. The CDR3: CASSRESWAQFF. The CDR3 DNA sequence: TGCGCCAGCAGCCGGGAAAGCTGGGCGCAGTTCTTC.

CDR3 sequence reads: CASRDSGDTQYF. The DNA of the CDR3 is TGTGCCAGCAGGGACTCGGGAGATACGCAGTATTTT. V and J are TRBV25-1 and TRBJ2-3, with D maybe TRBD2 (5 bases). This CDR3 has 12 amino acids. The V gene's germline CDR1 is MGHDK and CDR2 SYGVNS. Trimming removed 6 bases from V and 5 bases from J, with 9 bases in between.